This TCR beta chain was identified in a study of blood T cell repertoires in COVID-19. Study-level background: Sites across the United States, Italy and Spain contributed samples from acute and convalescent COVID-19.

Clones were read by immunoSEQ multiplex PCR, and TCRdb kept only the in-frame ones, dropping some. This table has roughly 240,000 clones, around four fifths appearing once. V was shortened by 0 bases and J by 5 bases, with 18 bases between the two germline ends. This CDR3 contains 17 residues. Looked up from germline, CDR1 is LGHNA and CDR2 is YNFKEQ. The sequence came from a man in his 60s who had recovered from COVID-19. This rearrangement joins TRBV4-2 to TRBJ2-3; tentative D call: TRBD2 (6 bases). Sequencing was performed on peripheral blood. The CDR3 sequence: CASSQEGGGNFGDTQYF. The CDR3 region has the DNA TGTGCCAGCAGCCAAGAGGGAGGCGGGAATTTTGGAGATACGCAGTATTTT.